This TCR beta chain was recovered during a study of early T cells in non-severe SARS-CoV-2 infection. Germline assignment: CDR1 SGHTA and CDR2 FQGNSA. The CDR3 is 11 amino acids. The V and J ends lost 5 bases and 6 bases respectively, with 5 bases between them. There are many counts of this clonotype. TCRdb reprocessed the 5' RACE reads via MiXCR and lists one record per CDR3 protein. This table holds roughly 25,000 distinct CDR3 sequences, roughly 4% found once. Sequencing was carried out using whole blood. This TCR was recovered from an adult who was a healthcare worker with PCR-confirmed SARS-CoV-2 infection or an uninfected control (not recorded which). The chain combines TRBV7-2 with TRBJ2-1; D uncertain. The CDR3 coding sequence is TGTGCCAGCAGCCCGGTCAATGAGCAGTTCTTC. It encodes CASSPVNEQFF.